The present TCR beta chain was sequenced within a study of T cell repertoires in cytomegalovirus infection. Study outcomes and limitations: In two of eight donors, the top clonotype was HLA-C-restricted CMV-specific.

This clonotype was picked up many times. Its target is unknown. One entry per CDR3 protein, called by TCRdb with MiXCR from the reads. The sample shows about 200,000 distinct CDR3 sequences, roughly 9.8% of them seen only once. The V segment lost 4 bases and the J segment 3 bases; nucleotides outside the gene matches: 0. CDR3 length: 14 amino acids. Germline V lookup: CDR1 SEHNR, CDR2 FQNEAQ (reference sequence). The sequence derives from a human donor in good health (CMV status not recorded). Some clones in this sample may be carry-over from other donors' samples. The gene calls are TRBV7-9 and TRBJ2-1; 10 positions agree with TRBD2. The sample consisted of PBMCs. The CDR3 loop reads CASSWTSGYNEQFF. Written as DNA, the CDR3 is TGTGCCAGCAGCTGGACTAGCGGCTACAATGAGCAGTTCTTC.